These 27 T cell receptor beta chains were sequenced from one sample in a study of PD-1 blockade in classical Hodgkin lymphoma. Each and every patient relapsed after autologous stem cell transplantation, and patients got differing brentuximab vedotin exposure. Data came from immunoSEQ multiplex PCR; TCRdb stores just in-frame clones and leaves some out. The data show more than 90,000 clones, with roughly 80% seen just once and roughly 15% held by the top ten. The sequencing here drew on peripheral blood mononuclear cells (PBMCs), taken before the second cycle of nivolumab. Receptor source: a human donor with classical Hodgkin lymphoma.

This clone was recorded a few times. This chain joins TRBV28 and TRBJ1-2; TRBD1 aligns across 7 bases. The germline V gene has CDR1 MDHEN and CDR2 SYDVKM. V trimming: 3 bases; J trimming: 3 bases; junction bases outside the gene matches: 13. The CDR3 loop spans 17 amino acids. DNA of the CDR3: TGTGCCAGCAGTTTCCCGTCTACAGGGGTTTACCACTATGGCTACACCTTC. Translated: CASSFPSTGVYHYGYTF.

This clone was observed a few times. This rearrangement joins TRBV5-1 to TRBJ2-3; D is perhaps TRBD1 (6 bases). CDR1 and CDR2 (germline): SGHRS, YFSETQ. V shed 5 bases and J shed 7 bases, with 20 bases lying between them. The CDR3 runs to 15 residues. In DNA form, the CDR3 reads TGCGCCAGCAGGCCAGTGGGGGCCCTCGGGAATACGCAGTATTTT. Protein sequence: CASRPVGALGNTQYF.

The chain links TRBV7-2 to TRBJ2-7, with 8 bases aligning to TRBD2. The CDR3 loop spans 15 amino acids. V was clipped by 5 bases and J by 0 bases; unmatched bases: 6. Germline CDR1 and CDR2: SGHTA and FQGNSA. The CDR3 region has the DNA TGTGCCAGCAGCATCTGGACTAGCAGCTCCTACGAGCAGTACTTC. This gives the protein CASSIWTSSSYEQYF.

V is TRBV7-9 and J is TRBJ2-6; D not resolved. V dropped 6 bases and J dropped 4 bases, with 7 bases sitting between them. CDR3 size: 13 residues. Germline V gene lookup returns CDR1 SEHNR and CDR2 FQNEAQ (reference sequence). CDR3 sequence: CASSPLGANVLTF. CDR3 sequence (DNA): TGTGCCAGCAGTCCTCTGGGGGCCAACGTCCTGACTTTC.

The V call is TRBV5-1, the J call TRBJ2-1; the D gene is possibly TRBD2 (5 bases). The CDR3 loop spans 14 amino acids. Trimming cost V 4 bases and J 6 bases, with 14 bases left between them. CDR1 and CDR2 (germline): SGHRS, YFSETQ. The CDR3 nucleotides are TGCGCCAGCAGCCCCATGACTACCCTCAATGAGCAGTTCTTC. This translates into CASSPMTTLNEQFF. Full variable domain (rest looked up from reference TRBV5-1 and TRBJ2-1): KAGVTQTPRYLIKTRGQQVTLSCSPISGHRSVSWYQQTPGQGLQFLFEYFSETQRNKGNFPGRFSGRQFSNSRSEMNVSTLELGDSALYLCASSPMTTLNEQFFGPGTRLTVL.

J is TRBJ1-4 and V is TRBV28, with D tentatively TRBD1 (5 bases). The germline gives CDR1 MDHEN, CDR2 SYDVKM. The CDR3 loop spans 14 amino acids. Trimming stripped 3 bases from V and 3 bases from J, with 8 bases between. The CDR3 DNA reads TGTGCCAGCAGTTTTGGGGGGGCTAATGAAAAACTGTTTTTT. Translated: CASSFGGANEKLFF.

CDR3 sequence (DNA): TGCAGCGTTAAGGGGGGACTGGGGACTGAAGCTTTCTTT. The encoded protein is CSVKGGLGTEAFF. The chain recombines TRBV29-1 with TRBJ1-1, with D possibly matching TRBD1 (6 bases). This CDR3 contains 13 residues. V was cut by 5 bases and J by 5 bases, with 15 bases left in between. The germline CDR1 and CDR2 sequences are SQVTM and ANQGSEA.

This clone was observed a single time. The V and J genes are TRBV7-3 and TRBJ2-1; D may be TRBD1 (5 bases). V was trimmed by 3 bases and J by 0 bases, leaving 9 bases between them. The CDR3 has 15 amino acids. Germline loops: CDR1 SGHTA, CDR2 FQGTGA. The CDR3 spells CASSLGRASYNEQFF. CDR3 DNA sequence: TGTGCCAGCAGCTTGGGCAGGGCCTCCTACAATGAGCAGTTCTTC.

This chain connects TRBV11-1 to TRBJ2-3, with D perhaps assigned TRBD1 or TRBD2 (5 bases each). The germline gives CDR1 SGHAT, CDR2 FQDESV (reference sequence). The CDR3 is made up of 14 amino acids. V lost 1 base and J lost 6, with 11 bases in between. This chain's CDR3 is CASSLEPGTDTQYF. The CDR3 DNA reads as TGTGCCAGCAGCTTAGAGCCGGGGACGGATACGCAGTATTTT.

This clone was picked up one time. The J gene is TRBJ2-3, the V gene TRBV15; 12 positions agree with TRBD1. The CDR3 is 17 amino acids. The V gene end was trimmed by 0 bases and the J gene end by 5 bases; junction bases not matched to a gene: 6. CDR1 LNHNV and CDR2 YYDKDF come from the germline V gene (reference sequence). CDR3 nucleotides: TGTGCCACCAGCAGAGATAGGGGGACAGGGGGCAAAGATACGCAGTATTTT. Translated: CATSRDRGTGGKDTQYF.

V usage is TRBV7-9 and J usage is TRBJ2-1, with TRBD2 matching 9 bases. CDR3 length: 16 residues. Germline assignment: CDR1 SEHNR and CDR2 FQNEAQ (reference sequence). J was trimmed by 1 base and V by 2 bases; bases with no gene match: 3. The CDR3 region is CASSLNLAGSYNEQFF. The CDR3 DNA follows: TGTGCCAGCAGCTTAAACCTAGCGGGGTCCTACAATGAGCAGTTCTTC.

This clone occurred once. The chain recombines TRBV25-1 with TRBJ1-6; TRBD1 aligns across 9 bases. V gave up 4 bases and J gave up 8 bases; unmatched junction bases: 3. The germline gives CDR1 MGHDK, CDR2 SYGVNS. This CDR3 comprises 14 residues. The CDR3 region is CASSVGQGYSPLHF. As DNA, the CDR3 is TGTGCCAGCAGTGTGGGACAGGGATATTCACCCCTCCACTTT. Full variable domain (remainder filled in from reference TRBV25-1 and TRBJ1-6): EADIYQTPRYLVIGTGKKITLECSQTMGHDKMYWYQQDPGMELHLIHYSYGVNSTEKGDLSSESTVSRIRTEHFPLTLESARPSHTSQYLCASSVGQGYSPLHFGNGTRLTVT.

DNA of the CDR3: TGTGCCAGCAGCTTAGAGCGGTACGAAAAACTGTTTTTT. As protein: CASSLERYEKLFF. The J gene is TRBJ1-4, the V gene TRBV7-2, with D hard to call. Germline lookup yields CDR1 SGHTA and CDR2 FQGNSA. This CDR3 has 13 residues. V lost 1 base and J lost 8, with 8 bases in between.

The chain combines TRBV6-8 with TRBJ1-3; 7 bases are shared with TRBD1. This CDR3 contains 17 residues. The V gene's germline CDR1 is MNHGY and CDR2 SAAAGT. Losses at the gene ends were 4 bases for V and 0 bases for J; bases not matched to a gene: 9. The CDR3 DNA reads TGTGCCAGCAGTTGCCCCTCGACAGGGAACTCTGGAAACACCATATATTTT. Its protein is CASSCPSTGNSGNTIYF.

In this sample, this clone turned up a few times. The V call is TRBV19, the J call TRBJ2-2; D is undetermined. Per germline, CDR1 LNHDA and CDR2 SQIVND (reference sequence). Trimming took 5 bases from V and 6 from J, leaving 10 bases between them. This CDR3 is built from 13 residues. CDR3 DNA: TGTGCCAGTAGTTCCCAGGTGGCCGGGGAGCTGTTTTTT. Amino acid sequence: CASSSQVAGELFF. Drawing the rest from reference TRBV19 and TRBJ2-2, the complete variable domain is DGGITQSPKYLFRKEGQNVTLSCEQNLNHDAMYWYRQDPGQGLRLIYYSQIVNDFQKGDIAEGYSVSREKKESFPLTVTSAQKNPTAFYLCASSSQVAGELFFGEGSRLTVL.

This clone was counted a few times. In DNA, the CDR3 is TGTGCCAGCAGCTCCGGGGACTGGCGGCGGTTGGAAAAACTGTTTTTT. Its protein is CASSSGDWRRLEKLFF. The chain links TRBV5-6 to TRBJ1-4, with D possibly matching TRBD1 (5 bases). CDR1 and CDR2 from the germline V gene are SGHDT and YYEEEE. This CDR3 is built from 16 residues. V shed 3 bases and J shed 8 bases, with 20 bases lying between them. Complete variable domain (other parts from reference TRBV5-6 and TRBJ1-4): DAGVTQSPTHLIKTRGQQVTLRCSPKSGHDTVSWYQQALGQGPQFIFQYYEEEERQRGNFPDRFSGHQFPNYSSELNVNALLLGDSALYLCASSSGDWRRLEKLFFGSGTQLSVL.

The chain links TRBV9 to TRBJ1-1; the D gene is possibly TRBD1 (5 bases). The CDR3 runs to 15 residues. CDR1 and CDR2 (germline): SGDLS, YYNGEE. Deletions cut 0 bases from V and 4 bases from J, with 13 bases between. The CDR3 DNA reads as TGTGCCAGCAGCGTAGGATGGGGCCCCACCACTGAAGCTTTCTTT. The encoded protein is CASSVGWGPTTEAFF.

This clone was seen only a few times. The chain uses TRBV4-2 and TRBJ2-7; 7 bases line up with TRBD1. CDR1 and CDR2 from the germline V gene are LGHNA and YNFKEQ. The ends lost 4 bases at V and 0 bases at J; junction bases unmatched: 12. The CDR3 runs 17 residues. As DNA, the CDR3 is TGTGCCAGCAGCCCAAGAACCGGACAGGCCGACTCCTACGAGCAGTACTTC. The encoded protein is CASSPRTGQADSYEQYF.

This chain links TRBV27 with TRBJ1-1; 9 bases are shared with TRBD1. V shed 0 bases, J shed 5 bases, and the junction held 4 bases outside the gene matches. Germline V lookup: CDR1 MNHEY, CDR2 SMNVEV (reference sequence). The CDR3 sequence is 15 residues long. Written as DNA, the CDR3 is TGTGCCAGCAGTTTATCGACAGGGGGGGGTACTGAAGCTTTCTTT. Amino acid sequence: CASSLSTGGGTEAFF.

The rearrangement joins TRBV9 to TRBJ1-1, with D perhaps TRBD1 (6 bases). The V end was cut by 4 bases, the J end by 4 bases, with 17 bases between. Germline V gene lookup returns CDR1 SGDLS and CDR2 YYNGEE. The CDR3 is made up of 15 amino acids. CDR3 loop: CASSPRFGGRTEAFF. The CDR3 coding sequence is TGTGCCAGCAGCCCCCGGTTTGGGGGCCGCACTGAAGCTTTCTTT.

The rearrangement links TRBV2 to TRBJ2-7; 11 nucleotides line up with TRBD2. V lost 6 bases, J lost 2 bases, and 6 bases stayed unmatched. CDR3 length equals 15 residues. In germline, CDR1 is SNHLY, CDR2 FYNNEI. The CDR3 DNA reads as TGTGCCAGCAGACAGACTAGCGGGAATACCTACGAGCAGTACTTC. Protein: CASRQTSGNTYEQYF.

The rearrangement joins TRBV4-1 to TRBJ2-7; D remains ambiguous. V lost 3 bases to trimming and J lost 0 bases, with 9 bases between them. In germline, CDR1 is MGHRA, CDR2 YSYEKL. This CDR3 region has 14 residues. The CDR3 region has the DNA TGCGCCAGCAGCCACCTGACGGCCTCCTACGAGCAGTACTTC. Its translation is CASSHLTASYEQYF.

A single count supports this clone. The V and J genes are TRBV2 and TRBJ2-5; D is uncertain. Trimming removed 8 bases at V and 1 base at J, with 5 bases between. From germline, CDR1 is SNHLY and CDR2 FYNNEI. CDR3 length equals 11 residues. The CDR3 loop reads CASDPQETQYF. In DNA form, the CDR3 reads TGTGCCAGCGACCCCCAAGAGACCCAGTACTTC.

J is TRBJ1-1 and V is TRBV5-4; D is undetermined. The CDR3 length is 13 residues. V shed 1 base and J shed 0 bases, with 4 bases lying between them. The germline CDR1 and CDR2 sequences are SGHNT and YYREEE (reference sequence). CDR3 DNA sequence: TGTGCCAGCAGCTTGTTAGTGAACACTGAAGCTTTCTTT. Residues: CASSLLVNTEAFF.

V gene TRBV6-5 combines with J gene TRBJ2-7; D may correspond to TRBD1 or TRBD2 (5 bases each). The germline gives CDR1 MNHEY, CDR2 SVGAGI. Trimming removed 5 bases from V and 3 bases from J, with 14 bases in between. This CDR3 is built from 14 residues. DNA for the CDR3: TGTGCCAGCAGTCCCGGGACCATAGTCTACGAGCAGTACTTC. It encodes CASSPGTIVYEQYF.

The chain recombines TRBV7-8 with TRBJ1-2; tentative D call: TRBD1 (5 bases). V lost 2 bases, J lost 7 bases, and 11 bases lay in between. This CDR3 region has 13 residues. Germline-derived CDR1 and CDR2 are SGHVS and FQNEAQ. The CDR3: CASSLRTFGGYTF. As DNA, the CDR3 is TGTGCCAGCAGCTTAAGGACATTTGGTGGCTACACCTTC.

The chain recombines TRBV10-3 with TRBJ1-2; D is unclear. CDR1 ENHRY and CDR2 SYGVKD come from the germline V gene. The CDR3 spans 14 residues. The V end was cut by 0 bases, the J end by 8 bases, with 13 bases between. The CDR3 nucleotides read TGTGCCATCAGTGAGTCGATGGGGTTAGCCGGCTACACCTTC. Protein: CAISESMGLAGYTF.